These 32 T cell receptor beta chains were sequenced from one sample in a study of glioma-infiltrating T cells. Amplification of TCR alpha and beta CDR3 regions from RNA used iRepertoire nested multiplex PCR. MiXCR, applied by TCRdb to the multiplex PCR reads, yields one record per CDR3 protein. This repertoire shows 170,000 or so distinct CDR3 sequences, roughly two fifths found once; its top ten account for around 5%. Sequencing was carried out using glioma tissue, nonneoplastic brain tissue, or PBMCs (not recorded which). The source of these receptors is a human donor with low-grade glioma or glioblastoma, undergoing nonglioma brain surgery, or in good health (not recorded which).

Remarks on this clonotype: At one boundary the junction diverges from the germline segment, which might be a read error. V gene TRBV28 combines with J gene TRBJ2-5; 10 nucleotides align to TRBD2. The CDR3 is made up of 16 amino acids. Germline V gene lookup returns CDR1 MDHEN and CDR2 SYDVKM. CDR3 in amino acids: CASSFFSGRFQDTQYF. CDR3 nucleotides: TGTGCTAGCAGTTTTTTTAGCGGGAGGTTCCAAGACACCCAGTACTTC.

CDR3 in amino acids: CSATERSGYTF. In DNA form, the CDR3 reads TGCAGTGCAACGGAACGGAGTGGCTACACCTTC. The chain is built from TRBV20-1 and TRBJ1-2; D is uncertain. The CDR3 loop spans 11 amino acids. CDR1 DFQATT and CDR2 SNEGSKA come from the germline V gene (reference sequence). V was cut by 6 bases and J by 7 bases, with 12 bases left in between.

The genes are TRBV10-3 and TRBJ2-1; 7 positions match TRBD1. J lost 3 bases, V lost 6 bases, and 11 bases had no gene match. CDR1 and CDR2 from the germline V gene are ENHRY and SYGVKD. The CDR3 loop spans 16 amino acids. CDR3 DNA sequence: TGTGCCATCAGCGAACCCACAGGGGCAGTCTACAATGAGCAGTTCTTC. Translated, it gives CAISEPTGAVYNEQFF.

The chain employs TRBV10-3 and TRBJ2-1; 7 bases are a match to TRBD2. The CDR3 sequence is 12 residues long. V trimming: 11 bases; J trimming: 8 bases; junction bases outside the gene matches: 9. Germline V gives CDR1 ENHRY, CDR2 SYGVKD. Here the CDR3 reads CASKTSFDEQFF. CDR3 bases: TGTGCCTCTAAGACTAGCTTCGATGAGCAGTTCTTC.

As for this clonotype: A much larger clone sits a single nucleotide away, making a read error possible. The chain combines TRBV28 with TRBJ2-4; TRBD1 is a possible D gene (5 bases). The germline CDR1 and CDR2 sequences are MDHEN and SYDVKM. V lost 4 bases and J lost 8, with 15 bases in between. This CDR3 has 14 amino acids. The CDR3 spells CASSSPGLWYIQYF. For the CDR3, the DNA is TGTGCCAGCAGTTCCCCAGGGTTGTGGTACATTCAGTACTTC.

This clonotype has ten or more counts. V usage is TRBV20-1 and J usage is TRBJ2-5; 7 bases map to TRBD2. V dropped 4 bases and J dropped 5; count of bases not matched to a gene: 4. The CDR3 contains 12 residues. CDR1 is DFQATT, CDR2 SNEGSKA, per germline (reference sequence). The CDR3 DNA reads as TGCAGTGCTACAGGGAGGGAGGAGACCCAGTACTTC. Its protein is CSATGREETQYF.

This clonotype was observed at least ten times. The rearrangement joins TRBV6-1 to TRBJ2-7; D might be TRBD1 (6 bases). There are 14 residues in the CDR3. From germline, CDR1 is MNHNS and CDR2 SASEGT. The V end lost 6 bases, the J end lost 4 bases, and 16 bases lay between the germline ends. CDR3 sequence: CASRPTGFRYEQYF. The DNA for the CDR3 is TGTGCCAGCAGGCCCACAGGGTTCAGGTACGAGCAGTACTTC.

With regard to this clonotype: At one boundary the junction diverges from the germline segment, which might be a read error. This rearrangement joins TRBV11-2 to TRBJ2-4; 9 bases match TRBD1. This CDR3 has 13 residues. CDR1 SGHAT and CDR2 FQNNGV come from the germline V gene. CDR3 in DNA: TGTGCCAGCAGCTTGGACAGGGGAAACATTAAGTACTTC. Encoded protein: CASSLDRGNIKYF.

In the case of this clonotype: With a much larger clone just one base away, this may be a read error. The rearrangement uses TRBV7-2 and TRBJ2-3; TRBD2 agrees at 13 bases. The CDR3 runs 16 residues. The germline V gene encodes CDR1 SGHTA and CDR2 FQGNSA. CDR3 protein: CASSLRTSGSADTKYF. The CDR3 DNA sequence: TGTGCCAGCAGCTTAAGGACTAGCGGGAGTGCAGATACGAAGTATTTT.

V and J are TRBV7-9 and TRBJ2-7; 7 bases fit TRBD1. V was pared by 5 bases and J by 2 bases, with 9 bases of the junction left unmatched. The length of the CDR3 is 15 residues. CDR1 SEHNR and CDR2 FQNEAQ come from the germline V gene (reference sequence). CDR3 sequence reads: CASSPQTGTAYEQYF. CDR3 nucleotides: TGTGCCAGCAGCCCACAGACCGGGACAGCCTACGAGCAGTACTTC.

The chain is built from TRBV6-1 and TRBJ2-1, with 9 nucleotides matching TRBD2. The germline CDR1 and CDR2 sequences are MNHNS and SASEGT. Trimming took 6 bases from V and 0 from J; bases not matched to a gene: 3. The CDR3 has 15 amino acids. CDR3 protein: CASRFSGSSYNEQFF. The CDR3 DNA is TGTGCCAGCAGATTTAGCGGGAGCTCCTACAATGAGCAGTTCTTC.

Regarding this clonotype: This sequence may be a read error, since a much larger clone differs from it by one base. The rearrangement links TRBV19 to TRBJ2-5, with unresolved D. The CDR3 is made up of 11 amino acids. Per the germline V gene, CDR1 is LNHDA and CDR2 is SQIVND (reference sequence). CDR3: CASLDQETKYF. Here the CDR3 DNA reads TGTGCCAGTCTGGATCAAGAGACCAAGTACTTC.

Worth noting for this clonotype: Given a much more abundant clone one base away, this may be a read error. The J gene is TRBJ1-1, the V gene TRBV20-1, with TRBD1 identical over 11 bases. CDR1 and CDR2 from the germline V gene are DFQATT and SNEGSKA (reference sequence). This CDR3 contains 17 residues. V lost 3 bases to trimming and J lost 5 bases; unmatched junction nucleotides: 14. The DNA for the CDR3 is TGCAGTGCTAGTAGTGGGACAGGGGGTTGGGGGAAAACTGAAGCTTTCTTT. This encodes CSASSGTGGWGKTEAFF.

This clonotype appeared many times. The CDR3 nucleotides are TGTGCCAGCACCCCGCCCGGGGTGCGTGAGCAGTTCTTC. This codes for CASTPPGVREQFF. The rearrangement links TRBV28 to TRBJ2-1; a weak D match, TRBD2 (5 bases). From germline, CDR1 is MDHEN and CDR2 SYDVKM. This CDR3 contains 13 residues. Between the trimmed V and J ends, which lost 7 bases and 9 bases, there was a span of 16 bases. Combining the CDR3 with reference TRBV28 and TRBJ2-1 gives the whole variable domain DVKVTQSSRYLVKRTGEKVFLECVQDMDHENMFWYRQDPGLGLRLIYFSYDVKMKEKGDIPEGYSVSREKKERFSLILESASTNQTSMYLCASTPPGVREQFFGPGTRLTVL.

The chain uses TRBV7-8 and TRBJ2-7; 11 bases align to TRBD2. The CDR3 sequence is 14 residues long. Trimming removed 6 bases from V and 6 bases from J; junction bases left unmatched: 7. Germline V gene lookup returns CDR1 SGHVS and CDR2 FQNEAQ. The CDR3 DNA reads as TGTGCCAGCAGAAAAACTAGCGGGAGACCCGAGCAGTACTTC. It is translated as CASRKTSGRPEQYF.

Only one count was recorded for this clonotype. The junction differs from germline at one of its ends, possibly a read error. The CDR3 protein is CASSQEGQGYEQYF. CDR3 DNA: TGCGCCAGCAGCCAAGAAGGGCAGGGCTACGAGCAGTACTTC. V usage is TRBV2 and J usage is TRBJ2-7, with a weak D call TRBD1 (5 bases). The length of the CDR3 is 14 residues. CDR1 is SNHLY, CDR2 FYNNEI, per germline.

This clonotype appeared many times. V usage is TRBV20-1 and J usage is TRBJ2-5; perhaps TRBD2 as D (5 bases). Trimming left V 6 bases short and J 1 base short, with 9 bases between. Looked up from germline, CDR1 is DFQATT and CDR2 is SNEGSKA (reference sequence). The CDR3 is 12 residues long. CDR3 in DNA: TGCAGTGCGGACGGGGTCCAAGAGACCCAGTACTTC. Translation: CSADGVQETQYF.

The sample holds a few counts of this clonotype. DNA of the CDR3: TGTGCCAGCAGCTTTTTAGGGGTTAAAGAAGATACGCAGTATTTT. Translated: CASSFLGVKEDTQYF. The chain recombines TRBV13 with TRBJ2-3, with a possible D match to TRBD1 (5 bases). Trimming removed 3 bases from V and 5 bases from J, with 15 bases in between. The length of the CDR3 is 15 residues. Germline CDR1 is PRHDT and CDR2 is FYEKMQ (reference sequence).

This clonotype has at least ten counts. This chain links TRBV20-1 with TRBJ2-7, with TRBD2 as a possible D gene (6 bases). CDR3 size: 13 residues. Per germline, CDR1 DFQATT and CDR2 SNEGSKA (reference sequence). V lost 6 bases, J lost 5 bases, and 17 bases lay in between. The CDR3 nucleotides read TGCAGTGCCCACGCGGGATGGGGCGACGAGCAGTACTTC. Translating gives CSAHAGWGDEQYF.

Comments on this clonotype: Being one base from a much bigger clone, this may be a read error. The chain has TRBV7-2 and TRBJ1-1, with TRBD1 as a possible D gene (6 bases). The CDR3 is 16 amino acids. In germline, CDR1 is SGHTA, CDR2 FQGNSA. Here the CDR3 reads CARSLISGGADTEAFF. The CDR3 coding sequence is TGTGCCAGAAGCTTAATATCCGGGGGCGCGGACACTGAAGCTTTCTTT.

This clonotype was recorded many times. The chain is built from TRBV28 and TRBJ2-7; D unresolved. This CDR3 has 12 residues. The germline CDR1 and CDR2 sequences are MDHEN and SYDVKM. V lost 2 bases and J lost 0, with 2 bases in between. CDR3 residues: CASSLSSYEQYF. As DNA, the CDR3 is TGTGCCAGCAGTTTAAGCTCCTACGAGCAGTACTTC.

The sample holds many counts of this clonotype. The chain carries TRBV20-1 and TRBJ2-1, with D possibly matching TRBD2 (5 bases). V lost 6 bases, J lost 0 bases, and 21 bases lay in between. This CDR3 has 17 residues. CDR1 DFQATT and CDR2 SNEGSKA come from the germline V gene (reference sequence). CDR3 region: CSALPKDFSFSYNEQFF. In DNA form, the CDR3 reads TGCAGTGCCTTACCTAAGGACTTCTCCTTCTCCTACAATGAGCAGTTCTTC.

There are a few counts of this clonotype. DNA of the CDR3: TGTGCCAGCAGGATGACAGCTCTCTATGGCTACACCTTC. Translated: CASRMTALYGYTF. The chain uses TRBV12-3 or TRBV12-4 and TRBJ1-2; D might be TRBD1 (5 bases). The CDR3 is 13 amino acids. With 6 bases removed from V and 4 bases from J, the gap between germline ends came to 12 bases.

A remark on this clonotype: A much larger clonotype is one base distant, so this may be a read error. The rearrangement uses TRBV4-2 and TRBJ2-1; 7 bases map to TRBD2. The CDR3 spans 14 residues. In germline, CDR1 is LGHNA, CDR2 YNFKEQ. The CDR3 spells CGSSQVGGRDEQFF. Written as DNA, the CDR3 is TGTGGCAGCAGCCAAGTCGGGGGGAGGGATGAGCAGTTCTTC.

To note about this clonotype: This may arise from a read error, as a much more abundant clone is one base away. This rearrangement joins TRBV20-1 to TRBJ2-1; D unclear. The CDR3 has 16 residues. Germline CDR1 reads DFQATT; CDR2 reads SNEGSKA (reference sequence). The CDR3 is CTAKLLVSSSYNEQFF. The DNA of the CDR3 is TGCACTGCTAAACTTCTAGTCTCAAGCTCCTACAATGAGCAGTTCTTC.

With regard to this clonotype: This may be a read error: a much more frequent sequence differs by one nucleotide. V usage is TRBV3-1 and J usage is TRBJ2-7; D is uncertain. Germline CDR1 is LGHDT and CDR2 is YNNKEL (reference sequence). With 0 bases removed from V and 6 bases from J, the gap between germline ends came to 12 bases. This CDR3 has 14 amino acids. CDR3 nucleotide sequence: TGTGCCAGCAGCCAAGATATAACCCTTGCCGAGCAGTACTTC. Residues: CASSQDITLAEQYF.

This clonotype was seen ten or more times. V usage is TRBV28 and J usage is TRBJ1-1; D may be TRBD1 (5 bases). The germline CDR1 and CDR2 sequences are MDHEN and SYDVKM. The CDR3 is made up of 13 amino acids. The ends were cut back, 7 bases at V and 4 bases at J, with 13 bases in the middle. The CDR3 nucleotides are TGTGCCAGCACGGGACTCTCCTTCACTGAAGCTTTCTTT. Encoded protein: CASTGLSFTEAFF.

Ten or more counts support this clonotype. The chain is built from TRBV6-2 or TRBV6-3 and TRBJ1-4; the D is unclear. Germline V gene sequence: CDR1 MNHEY, CDR2 SVGEGT. V lost 6 bases and J 10 bases, leaving 12 bases between the germline ends. CDR3 size: 12 residues. CDR3 DNA sequence: TGTGCCAGCAGCTACGACGTCGGAAAACTGTTTTTT. This codes for CASSYDVGKLFF.

A remark on this clonotype: A much larger clone lies a single base off, so this may be a read error. The V and J genes are TRBV2 and TRBJ1-5, with D hard to call. CDR1 and CDR2 (germline): SNHLY, FYNNEI. The CDR3 has 16 amino acids. CDR3 protein: CATSRDGSLSNKPQHF. The CDR3 region has the DNA TGTGCCACCAGCAGAGATGGCAGTCTTAGCAATAAGCCCCAGCATTTT.

As regards this clonotype: A much larger clone is a single base away; this may be a read error. This chain uses TRBV28 with TRBJ2-1; 8 nucleotides align to TRBD2. Germline loops: CDR1 MDHEN, CDR2 SYDVKM. This CDR3 contains 16 residues. The CDR3 reads CASREVLAEAYNDQFF. The CDR3 DNA follows: TGTGCCAGCAGAGAAGTACTAGCGGAGGCCTACAATGATCAGTTCTTC.

The CDR3 nucleotides read TGTGCCAGTAGCGAACCCCCTCCGGGGGGCTTCTACACCTTC. Translating gives CASSEPPPGGFYTF. This chain links TRBV19 with TRBJ1-2, with a possible D match to TRBD1 (6 bases). Germline V gene data show CDR1 as LNHDA and CDR2 as SQIVND (reference sequence). This CDR3 comprises 14 residues. V lost 6 bases, J lost 10 bases, and 21 bases lay in between.

DNA for the CDR3: TGTGCCAGCAGTACTTCAACCGGGACAGGGGCCTATGGCTACACCTTC. This encodes CASSTSTGTGAYGYTF. The V gene is TRBV7-9, the J gene TRBJ1-2, with TRBD1 identical over 10 bases. CDR3 length: 16 amino acids. Germline V lookup: CDR1 SEHNR, CDR2 FQNEAQ (reference sequence). Trimming took 6 bases from V and 4 from J; bases not matched to a gene: 11. Variable domain in full (rest from reference TRBV7-9 and TRBJ1-2): DTGVSQNPRHKITKRGQNVTFRCDPISEHNRLYWYRQTLGQGPEFLTYFQNEAQLEKSRLLSDRFSAERPKGSFSTLEIQRTEQGDSAMYLCASSTSTGTGAYGYTFGSGTRLTVV.